This T cell receptor (beta chain) was captured by sequencing in a study of control samples from healthy donors and cancer patients. Measured with immunoSEQ multiplex PCR; TCRdb has only the in-frame clones, and not every one. The data contain approximately 100,000 clones, more than 75% of them singletons. This CDR3 has 13 residues. Material: blood. This sequence originates from a man between 60 and 75 years old in good health. The rearrangement joins TRBV21-1 to TRBJ1-5. TRBV21-1 is flagged as a pseudogene. CDR3 sequence: CASRGGHNQPQHF. The CDR3 DNA reads as TGTGCCAGCAGGGGGGGACACAATCAGCCCCAGCATTTT.